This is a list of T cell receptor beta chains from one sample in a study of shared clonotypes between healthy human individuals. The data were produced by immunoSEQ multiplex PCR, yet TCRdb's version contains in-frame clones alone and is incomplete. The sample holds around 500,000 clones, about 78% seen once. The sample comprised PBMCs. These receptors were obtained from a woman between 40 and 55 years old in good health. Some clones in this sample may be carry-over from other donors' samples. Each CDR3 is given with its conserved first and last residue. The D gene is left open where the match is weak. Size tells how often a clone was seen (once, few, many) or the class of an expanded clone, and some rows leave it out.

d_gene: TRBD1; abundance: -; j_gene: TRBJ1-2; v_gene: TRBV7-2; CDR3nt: TGTGCCAGCAGCCCGGACAGGGACTATGGCTACACCTTC; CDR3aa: CASSPDRDYGYTF
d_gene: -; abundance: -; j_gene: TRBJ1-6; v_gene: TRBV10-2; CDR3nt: TGCGCCAGCAGTGAGTCGTCCAGAAACCCCCTCCACTTT; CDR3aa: CASSESSRNPLHF
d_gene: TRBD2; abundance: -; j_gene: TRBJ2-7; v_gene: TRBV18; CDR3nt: TGTGCCAGCTCACAGACTAGCGGGAGGGATACCTACGAGCAGTACTTC; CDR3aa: CASSQTSGRDTYEQYF
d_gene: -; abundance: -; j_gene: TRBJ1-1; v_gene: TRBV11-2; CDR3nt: TGTGCCAGCAGGCAGATCGGACAGAGGGTCACTGAAGCTTTCTTT; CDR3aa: CASRQIGQRVTEAFF
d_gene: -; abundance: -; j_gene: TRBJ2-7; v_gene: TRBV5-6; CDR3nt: TGTGCCAGCAGCCGCCCCGGCCCTACCTACGAGCAGTACTTC; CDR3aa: CASSRPGPTYEQYF
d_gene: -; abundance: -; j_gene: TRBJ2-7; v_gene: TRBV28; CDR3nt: TGTGCCAGCAGTTCAGTGGAAAAGAACTACGAGCAGTACTTC; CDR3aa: CASSSVEKNYEQYF
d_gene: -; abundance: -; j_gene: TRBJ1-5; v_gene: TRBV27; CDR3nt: TGTGCCAGCAGTTTATCGGGAGGGAATCAGCCCCAGCATTTT; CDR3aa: CASSLSGGNQPQHF
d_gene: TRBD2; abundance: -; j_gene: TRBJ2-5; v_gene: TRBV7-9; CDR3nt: TGTGCCAGCAGCCCGGGGAGGCTAGCGGGATGGGAGACCCAGTACTTC; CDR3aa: CASSPGRLAGWETQYF
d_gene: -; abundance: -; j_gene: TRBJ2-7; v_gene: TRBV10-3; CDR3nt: TGTGCCATCAGTGATAGGCTGACAAATCCCCACGAGCAGTACTTC; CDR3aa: CAISDRLTNPHEQYF
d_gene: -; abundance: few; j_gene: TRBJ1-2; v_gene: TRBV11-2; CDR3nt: TGTGCCAGCAGGCCCCCAAGAGACAGGTCTAACTATGGCTACACCTTC; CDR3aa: CASRPPRDRSNYGYTF
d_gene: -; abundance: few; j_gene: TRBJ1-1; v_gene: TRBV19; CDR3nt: TGTGCCAGTAGCCTCAGGGCTGCGGTAATCATGAACACTGAAGCTTTCTTT; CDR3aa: CASSLRAAVIMNTEAFF
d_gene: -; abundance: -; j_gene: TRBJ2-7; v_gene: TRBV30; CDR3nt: TGTGCCTGGAGTATCGGGGAGGTCCCCTACGAGCAGTACTTC; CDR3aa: CAWSIGEVPYEQYF
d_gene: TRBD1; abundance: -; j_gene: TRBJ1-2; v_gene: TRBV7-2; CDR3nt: TGTGCCAGCAGCTTTACCGGGACAGGGGTGGGATTGGACTATGGCTACACCTTT; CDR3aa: CASSFTGTGVGLDYGYTF
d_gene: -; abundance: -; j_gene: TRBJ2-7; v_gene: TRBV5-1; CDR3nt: TGCGCCAGCAGGGAGCCGAGCTCCTACGAGCAGTACTTC; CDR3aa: CASREPSSYEQYF
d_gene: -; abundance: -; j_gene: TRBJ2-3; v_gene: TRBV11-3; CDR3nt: TGTGCCAGCAGCTTATTTAGCACAGATACGCAGTATTTT; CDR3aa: CASSLFSTDTQYF
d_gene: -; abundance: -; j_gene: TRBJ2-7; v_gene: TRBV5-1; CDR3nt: TGCGCCAGCAGCTTGGTCGGCAGGGGGGACGAGCAGTACTTC; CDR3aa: CASSLVGRGDEQYF
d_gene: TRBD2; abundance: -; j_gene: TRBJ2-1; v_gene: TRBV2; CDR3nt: TGTGCCACCTTGGGACTAGCGGGAAAAAGGTCCTACAATGAGCAGTTCTTC; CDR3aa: CATLGLAGKRSYNEQFF
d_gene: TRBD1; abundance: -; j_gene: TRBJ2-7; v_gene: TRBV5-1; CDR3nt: TGCGCCAGCAGCTTGGAATTGACAGGGGGCCGGGAGCAGTACTTC; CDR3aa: CASSLELTGGREQYF
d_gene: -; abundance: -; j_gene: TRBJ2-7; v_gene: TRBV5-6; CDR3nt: TGTGCCAGCAGCTTGAGGGGGGGCGCGGGAAGTCAGCAGTACTTC; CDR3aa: CASSLRGGAGSQQYF
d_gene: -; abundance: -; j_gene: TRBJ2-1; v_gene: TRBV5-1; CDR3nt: TGCGCCAGCAGCTTCCGGGACCCGAGGGGGAATGAGCAGTTCTTC; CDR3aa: CASSFRDPRGNEQFF
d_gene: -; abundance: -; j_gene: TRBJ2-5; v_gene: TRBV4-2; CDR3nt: TGTGCCAGCAGCCAAGAGACCTCGGGGACCCAGTACTTC; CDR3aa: CASSQETSGTQYF
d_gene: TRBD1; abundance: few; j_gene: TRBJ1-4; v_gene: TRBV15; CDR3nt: TGTGCCACCAGCACCAGACAGGGATGGTCAACTAATGAAAAACTGTTTTTT; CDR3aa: CATSTRQGWSTNEKLFF
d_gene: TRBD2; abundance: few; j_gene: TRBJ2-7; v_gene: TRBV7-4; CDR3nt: TGTGCCAGCAGCTTAGCGGGACTAGCGGATGCCTACGAGCAGTACTTC; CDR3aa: CASSLAGLADAYEQYF
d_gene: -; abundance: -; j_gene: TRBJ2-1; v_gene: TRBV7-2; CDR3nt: TGTGCCAGCAGCTTAGAGTGGGCTAGCAATGAGCAGTTCTTC; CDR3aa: CASSLEWASNEQFF
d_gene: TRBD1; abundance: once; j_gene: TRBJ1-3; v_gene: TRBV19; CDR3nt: TGTGCCAGTAGTCGCGGACAGGGGATTGGAAACACCATATATTTT; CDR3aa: CASSRGQGIGNTIYF
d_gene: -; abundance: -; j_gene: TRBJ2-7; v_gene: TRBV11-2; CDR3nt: TGTGCCAGCAGCTTAAACCCTTCCTACGAGCAGTACTTC; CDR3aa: CASSLNPSYEQYF
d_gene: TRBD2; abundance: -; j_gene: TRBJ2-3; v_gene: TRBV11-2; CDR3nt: TGTGCCAGCAGCTCGGGACTAGCGGGAGGGAGGGATACGCAGTATTTT; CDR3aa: CASSSGLAGGRDTQYF
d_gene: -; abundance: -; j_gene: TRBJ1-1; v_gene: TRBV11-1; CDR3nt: TGTGCCAGCAGCAAGGGGGGGAAGAACACTGAAGCTTTCTTT; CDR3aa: CASSKGGKNTEAFF
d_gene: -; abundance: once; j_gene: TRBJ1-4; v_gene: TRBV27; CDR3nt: TGTGCCAGCAGCAGACAGTGGGCAACTAATGAAAAACTGTTTTTT; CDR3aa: CASSRQWATNEKLFF
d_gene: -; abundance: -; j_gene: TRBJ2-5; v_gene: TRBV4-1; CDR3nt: TGCGCCAGCAGCCAACCCCCCGGGATGGGGGTGGAGGAGACCCAGTACTTC; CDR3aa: CASSQPPGMGVEETQYF
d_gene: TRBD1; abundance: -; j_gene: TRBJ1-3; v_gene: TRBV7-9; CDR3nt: TGTGCCAGCAGCCCACTGACAGGGGCTGGAAACACCATATATTTT; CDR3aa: CASSPLTGAGNTIYF
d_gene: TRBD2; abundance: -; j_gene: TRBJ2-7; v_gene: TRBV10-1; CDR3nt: TGCGCCAGGGCGACTAGCGGGAGGTACGAGCAGTACTTC; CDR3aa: CARATSGRYEQYF
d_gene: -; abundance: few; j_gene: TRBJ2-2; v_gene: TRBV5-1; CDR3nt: TGCGCCAGCAGCTTGGCGGGATTCGGGGAGCTGTTTTTT; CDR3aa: CASSLAGFGELFF
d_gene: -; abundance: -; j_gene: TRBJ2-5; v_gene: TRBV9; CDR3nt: TGTGCCAGCAGCGTAGTCGGGCTAGAGGAGACCCAGTACTTC; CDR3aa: CASSVVGLEETQYF
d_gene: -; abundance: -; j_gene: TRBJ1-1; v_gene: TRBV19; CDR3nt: TGTGCCAGTAGTATCACCTCAATTGGGACGGGGAACACTGAAGCTTTCTTT; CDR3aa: CASSITSIGTGNTEAFF
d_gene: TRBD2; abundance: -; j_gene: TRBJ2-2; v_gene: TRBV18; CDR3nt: TGTGCCAGCTCCCTTCCGGGACTAGCGGGAGGTACGAACACCGGGGAGCTGTTTTTT; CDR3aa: CASSLPGLAGGTNTGELFF
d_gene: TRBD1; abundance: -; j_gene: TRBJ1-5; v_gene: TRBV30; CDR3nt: TGTGCCTGGAGTACTGTCGGACAGGGGAGTCAGCCCCAGCATTTT; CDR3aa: CAWSTVGQGSQPQHF
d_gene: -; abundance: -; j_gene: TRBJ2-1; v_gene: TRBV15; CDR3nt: TGTGCCACCAGCAGAGATCTGCTAGCGCCGTACAATGAGCAGTTCTTC; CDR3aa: CATSRDLLAPYNEQFF
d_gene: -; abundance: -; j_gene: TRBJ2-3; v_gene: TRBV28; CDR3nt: TGTGCCAGCAGTCCCCCCCTTGGGGTGGGAGTAAGCACAGATACGCAGTATTTT; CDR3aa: CASSPPLGVGVSTDTQYF
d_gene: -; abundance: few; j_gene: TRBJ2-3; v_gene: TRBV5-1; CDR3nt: TGCGCCAGCAGCTACACAACTGGAGTTACGCAGTATTTT; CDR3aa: CASSYTTGVTQYF
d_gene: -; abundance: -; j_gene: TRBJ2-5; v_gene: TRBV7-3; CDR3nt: TGTGCCAGCAGCCTCACGGGACGCCGGGCCGCCGAGACCCAGTACTTC; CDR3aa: CASSLTGRRAAETQYF